What follows describes a single TCR beta chain. The sample comes from a study of CDR3 diversity in severe acne. Germline CDR1 and CDR2: ENHRY and SYGVKD. The CDR3 consists of 14 residues. The V and J ends lost 4 bases and 8 bases respectively, with 17 bases between them. One entry per CDR3 protein results from TCRdb running MiXCR on the PCR reads. The data show roughly 93,000 distinct CDR3 sequences, with 45% to 50% seen just once and 11% held by the top ten. J is TRBJ1-2 and V is TRBV10-3; no firm D call. This sequence originates from a male donor with severe acne vulgaris. The sample comprised blood. The CDR3 region is CAISVSLSGSGYTF. CDR3 DNA: TGTGCCATCAGTGTGTCCCTAAGTGGGTCCGGCTACACCTTC.